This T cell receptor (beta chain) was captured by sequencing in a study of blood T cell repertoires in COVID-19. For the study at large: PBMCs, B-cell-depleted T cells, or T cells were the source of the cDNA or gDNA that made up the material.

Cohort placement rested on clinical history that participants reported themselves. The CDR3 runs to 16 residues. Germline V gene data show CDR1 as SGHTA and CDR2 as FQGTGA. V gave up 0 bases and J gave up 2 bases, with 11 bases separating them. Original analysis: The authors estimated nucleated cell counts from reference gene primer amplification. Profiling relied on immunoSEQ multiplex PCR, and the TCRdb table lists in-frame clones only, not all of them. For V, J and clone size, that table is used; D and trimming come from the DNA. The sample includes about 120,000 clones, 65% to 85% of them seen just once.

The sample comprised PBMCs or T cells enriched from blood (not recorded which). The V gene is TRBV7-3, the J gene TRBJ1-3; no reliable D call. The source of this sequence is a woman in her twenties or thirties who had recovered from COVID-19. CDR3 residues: CASSLTAAGAGNTIYF. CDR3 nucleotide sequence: TGTGCCAGCAGCTTAACGGCCGCGGGCGCTGGAAACACCATATATTTT. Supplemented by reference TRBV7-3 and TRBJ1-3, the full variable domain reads GAGVSQTPSNKVTEKGKYVELRCDPISGHTALYWYRQSLGQGPEFLIYFQGTGAADDSGLPNDRFFAVRPEGSVSTLKIQRTERGDSAVYLCASSLTAAGAGNTIYFGEGSWLTVV.